This T cell receptor beta chain is drawn from a study of blood T cells in healthy people across ages. Overall study: When template switching was applied, about one barcoded beta molecule was captured per two T cells.

This clonotype has more than one count but fewer than ten. Antigen specificity is unknown. The extraction recovered at least 6 micrograms of total RNA per sample. The CDR3 covers 14 residues. V was trimmed by 1 base and J by 6 bases, leaving 12 bases between them. Together with a sample-barcoded 5' primer, a J-beta primer mix was included in a second PCR lasting 7 to 11 cycles. One entry per CDR3 protein, called by TCRdb with MiXCR from the 5' RACE reads. Of roughly 1.5 million distinct CDR3 sequences listed, 35% to 45% are singletons. Whole-study results and caveats: Whereas aged donors had fewer naive CD4+ cells, long-lived donors had more of them and higher diversity.

Sequenced: blood. This TCR derives from a woman aged 18-35 years in good health. This chain connects TRBV12-3 or TRBV12-4 to TRBJ1-1, with a possible D match to TRBD1 (5 bases). DNA for the CDR3: TGTGCCAGCAGTTTAGGATTGGGGCGGTCTGAAGCTTTCTTT. Translated: CASSLGLGRSEAFF.